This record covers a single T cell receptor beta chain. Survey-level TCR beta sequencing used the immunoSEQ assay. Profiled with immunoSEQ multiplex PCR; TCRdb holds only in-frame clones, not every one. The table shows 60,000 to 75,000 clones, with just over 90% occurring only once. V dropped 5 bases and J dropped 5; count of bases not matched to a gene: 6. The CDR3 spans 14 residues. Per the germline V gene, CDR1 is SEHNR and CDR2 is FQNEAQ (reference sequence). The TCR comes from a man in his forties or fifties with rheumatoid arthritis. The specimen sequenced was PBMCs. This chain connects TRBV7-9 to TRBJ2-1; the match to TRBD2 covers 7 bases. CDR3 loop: CASSPGTNNNEQFF. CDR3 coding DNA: TGTGCCAGCAGCCCCGGGACTAACAACAATGAGCAGTTCTTC.